This T cell receptor (beta chain) was retrieved from a study of shared clonotypes between healthy human individuals. Study-wide background: For every donor, three CD4 naive, three CD4 memory, two CD8 naive and one CD8 memory plates were used.

Some clones are missing from TCRdb's copy, which holds only in-frame ones; the method was immunoSEQ multiplex PCR. The data contain over a million clones, around 97% of them singletons. As concerns this clone: The same CDR3 is also encoded by other DNA sequences in this sample.

V gave up 4 bases and J gave up 4 bases; unmatched junction bases: 4. Germline CDR1 and CDR2: SGHNT and YENEEA. This CDR3 region has 15 residues. The specimen was naive CD4+ T cells sorted from blood. Noted subset: CD45RA+ positively selected. This rearrangement joins TRBV11-3 to TRBJ2-1; 10 positions agree with TRBD1. The source is a man aged 25-45 years in good health. The CDR3 region is CASSSGQGSYNEQFF. The CDR3 region has the DNA TGTGCCAGCAGCTCGGGACAGGGGAGTTACAATGAGCAGTTCTTC.